This T cell receptor beta chain was found in a study of low-dose radiotherapy and immunotherapy resistance in tumors. TRAV- and TRBV-specific primers, spanning alpha and beta chains, primed first-strand cDNA. PCR amplification of the TCRs was performed with Phusion for approximately 20 PCR cycles, and it relied on a constant-region primer together with a V-primer adapter. TCRdb called the reads again in MiXCR, with one record for every CDR3 protein. The sample holds 65,000 to 90,000 distinct CDR3 sequences; approximately 20% are singletons and the top ten take about 5.5%. CDR1 and CDR2 from the germline V gene are MNHEY and SMNVEV (reference sequence). Losses at the gene ends were 6 bases for V and 0 bases for J; bases not matched to a gene: 10. The CDR3 covers 19 residues. This clonotype was recorded many times. Sample time point: before trial treatment.

V gene TRBV27 combines with J gene TRBJ2-1; 14 nucleotides line up with TRBD2. Sample: PBMCs, taken before treatment. This receptor was taken from a male donor with prostate cancer. This CDR3 reads CASSRTSGGTSSSYNEQFF. The CDR3 DNA reads TGTGCCAGCAGCCGGACTAGCGGGGGGACTTCGAGCTCCTACAATGAGCAGTTCTTC.